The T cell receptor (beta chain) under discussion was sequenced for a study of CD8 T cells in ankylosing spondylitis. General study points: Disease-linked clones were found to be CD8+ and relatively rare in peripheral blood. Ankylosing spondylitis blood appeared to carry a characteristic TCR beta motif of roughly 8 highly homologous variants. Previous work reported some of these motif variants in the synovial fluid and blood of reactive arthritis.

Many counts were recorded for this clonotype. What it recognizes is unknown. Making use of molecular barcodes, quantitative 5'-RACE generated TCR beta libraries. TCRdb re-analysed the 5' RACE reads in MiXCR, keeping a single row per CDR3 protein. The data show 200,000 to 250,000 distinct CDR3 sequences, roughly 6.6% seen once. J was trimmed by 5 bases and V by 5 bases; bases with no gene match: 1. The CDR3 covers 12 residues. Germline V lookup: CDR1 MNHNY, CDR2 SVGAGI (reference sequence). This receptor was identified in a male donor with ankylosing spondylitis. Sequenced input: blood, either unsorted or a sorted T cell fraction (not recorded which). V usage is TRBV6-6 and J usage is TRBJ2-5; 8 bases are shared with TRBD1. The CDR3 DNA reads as TGTGCCAGCAGTAGACAGGGGGAGACCCAGTACTTC. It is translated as CASSRQGETQYF.